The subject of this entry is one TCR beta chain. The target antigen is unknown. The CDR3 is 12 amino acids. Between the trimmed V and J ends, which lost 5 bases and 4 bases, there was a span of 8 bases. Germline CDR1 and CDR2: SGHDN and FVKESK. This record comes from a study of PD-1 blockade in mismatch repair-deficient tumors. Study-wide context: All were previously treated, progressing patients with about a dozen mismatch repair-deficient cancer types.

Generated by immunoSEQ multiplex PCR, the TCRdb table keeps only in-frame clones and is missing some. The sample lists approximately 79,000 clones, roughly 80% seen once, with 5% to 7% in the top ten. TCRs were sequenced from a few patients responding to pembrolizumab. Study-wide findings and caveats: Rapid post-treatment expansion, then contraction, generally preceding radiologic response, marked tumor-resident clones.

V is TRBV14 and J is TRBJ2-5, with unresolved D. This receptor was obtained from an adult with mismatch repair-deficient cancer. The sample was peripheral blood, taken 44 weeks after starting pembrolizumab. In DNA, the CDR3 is TGTGCCAGCAGCTGGAGTGGAGAGACCCAGTACTTC. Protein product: CASSWSGETQYF.